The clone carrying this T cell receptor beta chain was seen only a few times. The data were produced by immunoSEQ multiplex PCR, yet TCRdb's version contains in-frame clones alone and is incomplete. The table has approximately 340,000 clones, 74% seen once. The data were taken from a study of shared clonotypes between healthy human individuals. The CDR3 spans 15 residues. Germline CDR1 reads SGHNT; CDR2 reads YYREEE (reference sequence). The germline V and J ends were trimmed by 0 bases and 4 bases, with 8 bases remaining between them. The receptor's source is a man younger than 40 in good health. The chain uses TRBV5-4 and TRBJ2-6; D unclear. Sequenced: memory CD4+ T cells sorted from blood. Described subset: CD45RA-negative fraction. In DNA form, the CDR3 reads TGTGCCAGCAGCTTGGGAGCTACCGGGGCCAACGTCCTGACTTTC. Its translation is CASSLGATGANVLTF. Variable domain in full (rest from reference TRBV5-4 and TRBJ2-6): ETGVTQSPTHLIKTRGQQVTLRCSSQSGHNTVSWYQQALGQGPQFIFQYYREEENGRGNFPPRFSGLQFPNYSSELNVNALELDDSALYLCASSLGATGANVLTFGAGSRLTVL.